Given below is one T cell receptor (beta chain) in context. The data originate from a study of blood T cell repertoires in COVID-19. At the level of the study: The United States, Italy and Spain supplied acute and convalescent COVID-19 samples. The cDNA or gDNA used as material had been derived from T cells, B-cell-depleted T cells, or PBMCs.

In germline, CDR1 is MGHRA, CDR2 YSYEKL. The CDR3 is made up of 20 amino acids. The V and J ends lost 0 bases and 0 bases, in that order; junction bases with no gene match: 10. In the source study's methods: The assay estimated nucleated cells by amplifying reference gene primers. Using immunoSEQ multiplex PCR, the repertoire was profiled, and TCRdb retains in-frame clones only, with some absent. D and trimming come from the DNA, and the V and J calls and clone size come from that table. The table lists 170,000 or so clones, around 82% of them singletons. The sequencing input was peripheral blood. This sequence originates from a man aged 18 to 30 with active or convalescent COVID-19. The gene calls are TRBV4-1 and TRBJ2-5, with TRBD2 matching over 13 bases. This CDR3 is CASSQEDTLLAGGHQETQYF. The CDR3 DNA reads as TGCGCCAGCAGCCAAGAAGACACCTTACTAGCGGGGGGGCACCAAGAGACCCAGTACTTC.